Described below is a single T cell receptor (beta chain) sequence and its context. Its antigen is not known. This sample was taken from a study of cytomegalovirus exposure and HLA in healthy donors. Germline V CDR1 and CDR2: SGDLS, YYNGEE. Trimming cost V 0 bases and J 10 bases; bases outside gene matches: 6. There are 15 residues in the CDR3. General observations from the study: Investigators reported 150 to 200 TCR beta chains as tied to cytomegalovirus. In vitro assays verified that a few CMV-associated chains recognized CMV antigens specifically. With high specificity and sensitivity, the classifier reportedly diagnosed cytomegalovirus status. In a later analysis, first-cohort TCR clusters were found to tend to co-occur in the approximately 120 validation repertoires.

The protocol was immunoSEQ multiplex PCR, while the TCRdb copy is restricted to in-frame clones and leaves out a portion. The repertoire includes about 200,000 clones, over 65% of them detected once, and roughly 5.5% sits in the top ten. The rearrangement joins TRBV9 to TRBJ2-1; TRBD2 aligns across 11 bases. Sequenced material: PBMCs. The clonotype originates from a woman aged 18 to 35 in good health and CMV-seronegative. In nucleotides, the CDR3 is TGTGCCAGCAGCGTAGGTAGCGGGAGGGCCGGGGAGCAGTTCTTC. Its translation is CASSVGSGRAGEQFF.